The entry that follows covers one TCR beta chain sequence. Its antigen is not identified. The data belong to a study of vaccination effects on CD4 cells after COVID-19. For the study at large: Expansion of antigen-specific CD4+ T cells with viral peptide pools was carried out by the ViraFEST assay before sequencing. After the second dose, samples were taken at median day 72.

Assay: immunoSEQ multiplex PCR; the TCRdb copy retains only in-frame clones and omits some. Here the sample spans some 66,000 clones, less than 85% being singletons. CDR3 length: 15 residues. Germline CDR1 reads SNHLY; CDR2 reads FYNNEI. J gave up 1 base and V 6 bases, and 7 bases lay outside the gene matches. Isolation of CD4+ T cells took place after about ten days of culture. Of the BNT162b2 and mRNA-1273 vaccines, participants received two doses of one or the other. This chain links TRBV2 with TRBJ2-3; TRBD1 agrees at 7 bases. The TCR sequence derives from a human donor who received a COVID-19 vaccine. Here the sequenced sample was CD4+ T cells from PBMCs cultured without peptide, taken after COVID-19 vaccination. The CDR3 sequence: CASSPSTGGTDTQYF. CDR3 nucleotide sequence: TGTGCCAGCAGCCCAAGTACAGGGGGCACAGATACGCAGTATTTT. The full variable domain, completed using reference TRBV2 and TRBJ2-3, is EPEVTQTPSHQVTQMGQEVILRCVPISNHLYFYWYRQILGQKVEFLVSFYNNEISEKSEIFDDQFSVERPDGSNFTLKIRSTKLEDSAMYFCASSPSTGGTDTQYFGPGTRLTVL.